The 3 T cell receptor beta chains listed next were all sequenced from one sample in a study of regulatory T cells in long-lasting Graves disease. HTBI primers from iRepertoire and Arm-PCR of CDR3 regions yielded the TCR beta libraries. TCRdb itself ran the multiplex PCR reads through MiXCR, one entry per CDR3 protein. The data contain 400,000 to 550,000 distinct CDR3 sequences, about 15% of them seen just once; the ten biggest clones take up over 15%. The time point here: newly diagnosed GD, antithyroid drugs for less than 3 months. Construction of the TCR library relied on RNA isolated from PBMCs. These same data were also listed under a study on T cells in Graves' hyperthyroidism and ophthalmopathy.

This specimen was peripheral blood mononuclear cells (PBMCs), taken at new diagnosis, from a patient treated with antithyroid drugs. These receptors were collected from a woman aged 25 to 39 with Graves disease.

The chain uses TRBV2 and TRBJ1-6; D ambiguous. Germline-derived CDR1 and CDR2 are SNHLY and FYNNEI. Between the trimmed V and J ends, which lost 7 bases and 6 bases, there was a span of 10 bases. CDR3 size: 13 residues. As DNA, the CDR3 is TGTGCCAGCACGTACGGAGCTAATTCACCCCTCCACTTT. The encoded protein is CASTYGANSPLHF.

The table lists this clonotype with many counts. The chain combines TRBV3-1 with TRBJ2-1; the match to TRBD2 covers 12 bases. V was pared by 3 bases and J by 7 bases, with 4 bases of the junction left unmatched. CDR1 LGHDT and CDR2 YNNKEL come from the germline V gene (reference sequence). The CDR3 extends over 15 amino acids. The CDR3 is CASSHQLAGGNEQFF. CDR3 sequence (DNA): TGTGCCAGCAGCCACCAACTAGCGGGAGGTAATGAGCAGTTCTTC.

This clonotype was picked up a small number of times. The chain employs TRBV5-6 and TRBJ1-1, with D maybe TRBD1 (6 bases). CDR1 and CDR2 (germline): SGHDT, YYEEEE. The CDR3 length is 17 residues. V was clipped by 1 base and J by 9 bases, with 25 bases between them. CDR3 nucleotide sequence: TGTGCCAGCAGCTTGTCACTCTCAGGAGCAGGGGTCGGGAAAGCTTTCTTT. This codes for CASSLSLSGAGVGKAFF.